The 5 T cell receptor beta chains listed next were all sequenced from one sample in a study of T cell repertoires in cytomegalovirus infection (dated by TCRdb to about 2019). Instrument on record: Illumina HiSeq 1500. TCRdb handled the public reads itself, with Q25 trimming in fastp and clone calling in MiXCR, and kept productive beta chains. For every CDR3 protein sequence, its rows merge into one entry that carries the most common genes and DNA. Present in this sample are under 350,000 distinct CDR3 sequences, over 7.5% of which were seen just once. In total, the top ten clones hold 3.5% to 4.5% of the sample. The sample comprised PBMCs. Source of these receptors: a human donor in good health (CMV status not recorded). Some clones in this sample may be carry-over from other donors' samples.

This clonotype was found many times. The chain links TRBV7-2 to TRBJ1-1; D uncertain. Germline V gives CDR1 SGHTA, CDR2 FQGNSA. V was cut by 1 base and J by 3 bases, with 12 bases left in between. The CDR3 is made up of 15 amino acids. Here the CDR3 DNA reads TGTGCCAGCAGCTTAGTGGTTGGCGGCCACACTGAAGCTTTCTTT. As protein: CASSLVVGGHTEAFF.

In regard to this clonotype: Since a much larger clone is just one base distant, this may be a read error. This sequence joins TRBV11-3 and TRBJ2-3, with TRBD1 matching 11 bases. Looked up from germline, CDR1 is SGHNT and CDR2 is YENEEA. The CDR3 sequence is 16 residues long. CDR3 protein: CASSTGTGGATDKQYF. Here the CDR3 DNA reads TGTGCCAGCAGCACCGGGACAGGGGGAGCCACAGATAAGCAGTATTTT.

The chain carries TRBV29-1 and TRBJ1-1; TRBD1 aligns across 7 bases. The CDR3 length is 14 residues. The germline V gene has CDR1 SQVTM and CDR2 ANQGSEA. V was pared by 1 base and J by 10 bases, with 12 bases of the junction left unmatched. The CDR3 spells CSVEVPDRAGGAFF. CDR3 coding DNA: TGCAGCGTTGAAGTCCCAGACAGGGCGGGGGGAGCTTTCTTT.

This clonotype was observed a handful of times. CDR3 amino acids: CASSLAPFSSGTFRVGELFF. The CDR3 bases are TGTGCCAGCAGCTTAGCCCCTTTTTCTAGCGGGACATTTCGGGTCGGGGAGCTGTTTTTT. V and J are TRBV7-8 and TRBJ2-2, with TRBD2 matching over 9 bases. CDR1 and CDR2 (germline): SGHVS, FQNEAQ. The CDR3 loop spans 20 amino acids. V lost 0 bases, J lost 7 bases, and 18 bases stayed unmatched.

Only a few counts were recorded for this clonotype. The gene calls are TRBV6-6 and TRBJ2-2; TRBD1 might be the D (6 bases). The CDR3 runs 16 residues. Per germline, CDR1 MNHNY and CDR2 SVGAGI (reference sequence). Trimming pared 3 bases from V and 0 bases from J, leaving 11 bases between. CDR3 DNA: TGTGCCAGCAGTTATAAAAACAGGGCGAACACCGGGGAGCTGTTTTTT. It codes for CASSYKNRANTGELFF.